Below, 15 T cell receptor beta chains from the same sample are listed, as sequenced in a study of blood T cell repertoires in COVID-19. Clones were sequenced by immunoSEQ multiplex PCR, and TCRdb holds only the in-frame ones, with some missing. Of some 400,000 clones in the sample, approximately 90% were seen once. Sequenced: PBMCs or T cells enriched from blood (not recorded which). Source of these receptors: a woman aged 35 to 49 who had been exposed to COVID-19.

The table lists this clone with a count of one. V gene TRBV30 combines with J gene TRBJ1-1; no clear D. V was clipped by 3 bases and J by 7 bases, with 18 bases between them. CDR3 length: 14 residues. Germline assignment: CDR1 GTSNPN and CDR2 SVGIG (reference sequence). The CDR3 sequence is CAWRAWTSGLEAFF. The CDR3 coding sequence is TGTGCCTGGAGGGCTTGGACCAGCGGCCTTGAAGCTTTCTTT.

This chain links TRBV7-9 with TRBJ1-2; D may be TRBD1 (5 bases). Trimming shortened V by 1 base and J by 4 bases, and 13 bases separated the two germline ends. CDR1 and CDR2 from the germline V gene are SEHNR and FQNEAQ (reference sequence). This CDR3 has 15 residues. The CDR3: CASSLESGLLYGYTF. Here the CDR3 DNA reads TGTGCCAGCAGCTTAGAATCGGGACTCCTCTATGGCTACACCTTC.

The chain links TRBV6-2 or TRBV6-3 to TRBJ2-7; 10 bases agree with TRBD2. Germline lookup yields CDR1 MNHEY and CDR2 SVGEGT. With 3 bases clipped from V and 0 bases from J, the junction kept 8 bases outside the gene matches. The CDR3 extends over 17 amino acids. The CDR3 sequence: CASSYGTSAPSSYEQYF. In DNA, the CDR3 is TGTGCCAGCAGTTATGGGACTAGCGCCCCGAGCTCCTACGAGCAGTACTTC.

The chain couples TRBV19 to TRBJ1-5; the D gene is possibly TRBD1 (5 bases). The ends were cut back, 5 bases at V and 3 bases at J, with 14 bases in the middle. The germline V gene encodes CDR1 LNHDA and CDR2 SQIVND (reference sequence). The CDR3 is made up of 15 amino acids. CDR3 residues: CASSRSRDSNQPQHF. In DNA form, the CDR3 reads TGTGCCAGTAGTCGATCCCGGGACTCCAATCAGCCCCAGCATTTT.

This clone appeared a single time. This chain uses TRBV19 with TRBJ1-6, with D possibly matching TRBD1 (6 bases). The germline V gene has CDR1 LNHDA and CDR2 SQIVND (reference sequence). This CDR3 contains 14 residues. The V gene lost 7 bases and the J gene lost 4 bases, with 11 bases spanning the gap. The CDR3 here is CASKMGAYNSPLHF. In DNA, the CDR3 is TGTGCCAGTAAGATGGGGGCATATAATTCACCCCTCCACTTT.

The chain is built from TRBV7-8 and TRBJ1-1, with 7 positions matching TRBD1. CDR3 length: 17 residues. The germline CDR1 and CDR2 sequences are SGHVS and FQNEAQ. Trimming took 5 bases from V and 0 from J; bases not matched to a gene: 12. CDR3 sequence: CASSPQGLDRVNTEAFF. CDR3 bases: TGTGCCAGCAGCCCCCAGGGACTCGACAGGGTGAACACTGAAGCTTTCTTT. Full variable domain (outside the CDR3, taken from reference TRBV7-8 and TRBJ1-1): GAGVSQSPRYKVAKRGQDVALRCDPISGHVSLFWYQQALGQGPEFLTYFQNEAQLDKSGLPSDRFFAERPEGSVSTLKIQRTQQEDSAVYLCASSPQGLDRVNTEAFFGQGTRLTVV.

The chain has TRBV7-8 and TRBJ2-7; D unclear. The CDR3 contains 13 residues. Germline CDR1 is SGHVS and CDR2 is FQNEAQ. Between the trimmed V and J ends, which lost 1 base and 6 bases, there was a span of 10 bases. The CDR3 is CASSLVPPREQYF. CDR3 DNA: TGTGCCAGCAGCTTAGTGCCGCCGCGCGAGCAGTACTTC.

This clone came up a few times. The chain is built from TRBV19 and TRBJ1-2; D not certain. Between the trimmed V and J ends, which lost 6 bases and 7 bases, there was a span of 18 bases. The CDR3 consists of 14 residues. Germline V CDR1 and CDR2: LNHDA, SQIVND (reference sequence). CDR3 sequence reads: CASSLSEGLVGYTF. CDR3 DNA sequence: TGTGCCAGTAGCCTATCAGAGGGTTTGGTTGGCTACACCTTC. Based on the CDR3 plus reference TRBV19 and TRBJ1-2, the full variable domain is DGGITQSPKYLFRKEGQNVTLSCEQNLNHDAMYWYRQDPGQGLRLIYYSQIVNDFQKGDIAEGYSVSREKKESFPLTVTSAQKNPTAFYLCASSLSEGLVGYTFGSGTRLTVV.

V usage is TRBV19 and J usage is TRBJ1-4; D is possibly TRBD1 (6 bases). The V gene lost 7 bases and the J gene lost 4 bases, with 13 bases spanning the gap. Germline lookup yields CDR1 LNHDA and CDR2 SQIVND (reference sequence). This CDR3 region has 14 residues. CDR3 coding DNA: TGTGCCAGTAATCCGACAGGTAGTAATGAAAAACTGTTTTTT. Protein product: CASNPTGSNEKLFF.

The chain uses TRBV12-3 or TRBV12-4 and TRBJ1-5, with unresolved D. The CDR3 is 13 residues long. Trimming left V 7 bases short and J 4 bases short, with 11 bases between. The CDR3 protein is CASKRSGNQPQHF. In DNA, the CDR3 is TGTGCCAGCAAACGATCGGGTAATCAGCCCCAGCATTTT.

Comment on this clone: In the same sample, other DNA sequences code for this CDR3. This chain uses TRBV27 with TRBJ1-1, with a possible D match to TRBD1 (6 bases). The CDR3 length is 13 residues. Looked up from germline, CDR1 is MNHEY and CDR2 is SMNVEV (reference sequence). V lost 3 bases and J lost 5, with 10 bases in between. The CDR3 coding sequence is TGTGCCAGCAGTTTGTCTCAGGGGACTGAAGCTTTCTTT. Its translation: CASSLSQGTEAFF.

The J gene is TRBJ1-2, the V gene TRBV18; a possible D gene is TRBD1 (5 bases). V was clipped by 1 base and J by 6 bases, with 9 bases between them. Germline V gene sequence: CDR1 KGHSH, CDR2 LQKENI. CDR3 size: 13 residues. The CDR3 sequence is CASSPQLRDGYTF. The CDR3 DNA is TGTGCCAGCTCACCACAACTCAGGGATGGCTACACCTTC.

This chain uses TRBV11-3 with TRBJ1-4, with 11 nucleotides matching TRBD1. With V trimmed by 5 bases and J by 0 bases, 2 bases remained unmatched. The germline V gene has CDR1 SGHNT and CDR2 YENEEA. The CDR3 contains 16 residues. This chain's CDR3 is CASSRGQGATNEKLFF. In DNA, the CDR3 is TGTGCCAGCAGCCGGGGACAGGGGGCAACTAATGAAAAACTGTTTTTT.

The chain couples TRBV28 to TRBJ2-7; 8 bases align to TRBD1. The J segment lost 12 bases and the V segment lost 6 bases, leaving 10 bases of the junction unmatched. In germline, CDR1 is MDHEN, CDR2 SYDVKM. This CDR3 is built from 12 residues. CDR3 loop: CASSKTGTGRYF. The CDR3 nucleotides read TGTGCCAGCAGCAAAACCGGGACAGGAAGGTACTTC.

The chain recombines TRBV5-1 with TRBJ2-1; 10 positions agree with TRBD1. There are 14 residues in the CDR3. Germline CDR1 is SGHRS and CDR2 is YFSETQ. The junction had 2 bases not matched to a gene; V was cut back by 1 base and J by 7 bases. CDR3 in amino acids: CASSLWDRGNEQFF. The CDR3 bases are TGCGCCAGCAGCTTGTGGGACAGGGGAAATGAGCAGTTCTTC.